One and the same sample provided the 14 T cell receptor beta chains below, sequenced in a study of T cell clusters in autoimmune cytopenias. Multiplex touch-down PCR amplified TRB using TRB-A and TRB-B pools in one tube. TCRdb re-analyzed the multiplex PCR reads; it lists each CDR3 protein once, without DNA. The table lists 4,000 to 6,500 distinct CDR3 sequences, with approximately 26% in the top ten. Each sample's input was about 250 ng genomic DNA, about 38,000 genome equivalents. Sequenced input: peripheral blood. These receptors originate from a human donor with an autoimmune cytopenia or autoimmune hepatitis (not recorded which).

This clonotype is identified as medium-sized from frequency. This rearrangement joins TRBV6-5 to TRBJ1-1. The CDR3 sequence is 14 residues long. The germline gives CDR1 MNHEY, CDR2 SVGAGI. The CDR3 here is CASSYYGEGTEAFF.

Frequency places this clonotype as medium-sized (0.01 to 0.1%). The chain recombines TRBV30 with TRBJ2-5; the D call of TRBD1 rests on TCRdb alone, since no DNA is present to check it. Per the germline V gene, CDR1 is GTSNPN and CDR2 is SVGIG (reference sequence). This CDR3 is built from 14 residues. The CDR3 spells CAWGGRGAEETQYF.

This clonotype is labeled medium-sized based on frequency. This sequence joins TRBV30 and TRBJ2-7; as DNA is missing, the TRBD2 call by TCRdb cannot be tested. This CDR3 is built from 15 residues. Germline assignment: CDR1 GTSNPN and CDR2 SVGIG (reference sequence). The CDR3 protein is CAWTRGLAGTYEQYF.

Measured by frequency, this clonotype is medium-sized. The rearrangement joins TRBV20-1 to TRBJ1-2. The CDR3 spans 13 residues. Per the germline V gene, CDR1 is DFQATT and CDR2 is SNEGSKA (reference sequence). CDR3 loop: CSARDQAVYGYTF.

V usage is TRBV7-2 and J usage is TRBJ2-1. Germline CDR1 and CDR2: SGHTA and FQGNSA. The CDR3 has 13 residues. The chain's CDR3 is CASSWQPNNEQFF.

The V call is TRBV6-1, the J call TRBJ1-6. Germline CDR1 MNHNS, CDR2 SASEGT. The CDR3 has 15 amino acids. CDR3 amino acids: CASSEGFVRGSPLHF.

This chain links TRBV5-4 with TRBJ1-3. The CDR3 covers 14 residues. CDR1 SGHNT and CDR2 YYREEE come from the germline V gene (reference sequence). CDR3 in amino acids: CASSLQGSGKTIYF.

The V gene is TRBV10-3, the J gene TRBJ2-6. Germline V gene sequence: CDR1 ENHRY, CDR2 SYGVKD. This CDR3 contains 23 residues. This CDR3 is CAISESVVALWRLVISGANVLTF.

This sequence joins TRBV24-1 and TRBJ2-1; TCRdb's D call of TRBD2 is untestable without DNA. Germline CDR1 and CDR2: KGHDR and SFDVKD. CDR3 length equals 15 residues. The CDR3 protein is CATSAEGTSQREQFF.

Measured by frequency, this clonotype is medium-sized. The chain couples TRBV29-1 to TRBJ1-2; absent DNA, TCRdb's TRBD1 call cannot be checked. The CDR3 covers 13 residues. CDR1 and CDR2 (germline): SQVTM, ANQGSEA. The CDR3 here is CSVGQPVNYGYTF. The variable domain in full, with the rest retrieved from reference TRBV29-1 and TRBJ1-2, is SAVISQKPSRDICQRGTSLTIQCQVDSQVTMMFWYRQQPGQSLTLIATANQGSEATYESGFVIDKFPISRPNLTFSTLTVSNMSPEDSSIYLCSVGQPVNYGYTFGSGTRLTVV.

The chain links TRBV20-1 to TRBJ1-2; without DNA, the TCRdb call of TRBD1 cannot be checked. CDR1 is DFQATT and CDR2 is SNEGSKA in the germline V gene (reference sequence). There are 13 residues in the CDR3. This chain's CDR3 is CSAGYRLNYGYTF.

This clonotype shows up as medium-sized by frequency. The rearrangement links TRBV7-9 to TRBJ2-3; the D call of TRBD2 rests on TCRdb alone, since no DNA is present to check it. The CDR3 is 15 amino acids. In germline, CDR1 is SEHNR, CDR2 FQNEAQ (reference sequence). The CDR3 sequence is CASSLGLELADTQYF.

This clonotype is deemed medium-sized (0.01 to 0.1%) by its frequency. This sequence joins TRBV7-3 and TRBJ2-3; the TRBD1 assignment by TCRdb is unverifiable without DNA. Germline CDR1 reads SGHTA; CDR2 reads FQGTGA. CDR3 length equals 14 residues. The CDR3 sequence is CASSPTRDTDTQYF.

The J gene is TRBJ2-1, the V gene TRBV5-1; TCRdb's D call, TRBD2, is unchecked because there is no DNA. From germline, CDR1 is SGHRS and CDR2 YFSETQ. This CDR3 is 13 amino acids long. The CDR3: CASLPAGGGGWFF.